This passage covers 17 T cell receptor beta chains from one sample sequenced in a study of blood T cells in healthy people across ages. It was with a sample-barcoded 5' primer and a J-beta primer mix that a second PCR of about 6 to 11 cycles was run. TCRdb recomputed calls from the 5' RACE reads with MiXCR, one row per CDR3 protein. The sample records roughly 650,000 distinct CDR3 sequences, approximately 31% being singletons. The sample consisted of blood. Receptors originate from a woman aged 80 or older in good health.

Remarks on this clonotype: This could be a read error, since a much larger clone is one nucleotide away. The chain couples TRBV20-1 to TRBJ2-5, with 7 bases identical to TRBD2. The J call may be in error: the DNA end matches TRBJ2-7 better. The length of the CDR3 is 15 residues. Germline V gene data show CDR1 as DFQATT and CDR2 as SNEGSKA (reference sequence). The CDR3 protein is CSASHSGGPSYEQYF. CDR3 coding DNA: TGCAGTGCGTCGCACTCGGGAGGTCCTTCCTACGAGCAGTACTTC.

With regard to this clonotype: Possible read error: a much larger clone is one base away. The rearrangement links TRBV7-6 to TRBJ2-1; weak D call: TRBD1 (6 bases). The J call may be in error: the DNA end matches TRBJ2-7 better. CDR1 is SGHVS and CDR2 is FNYEAQ in the germline V gene. The CDR3 is 16 amino acids. The CDR3 DNA follows: TGTGCCAGCAGCTCACGTACAGGGAGCTCCTACAATGAGCAGTACTTC. This sequence encodes CASSSRTGSSYNEQYF.

Ten or more counts support this clonotype. J is TRBJ2-3 and V is TRBV20-1; 12 positions match TRBD2. CDR3 length: 16 amino acids. In germline, CDR1 is DFQATT, CDR2 SNEGSKA (reference sequence). With 3 bases clipped from V and 5 bases from J, the junction kept 9 bases outside the gene matches. The CDR3 DNA reads TGCAGTGCTAGGTCCCTAGCGGGGGGGCCCCAAGATACGCAGTATTTT. This sequence encodes CSARSLAGGPQDTQYF.

V and J are TRBV20-1 and TRBJ2-3; 9 bases align to TRBD2. Germline CDR1 is DFQATT and CDR2 is SNEGSKA (reference sequence). The CDR3 is made up of 16 amino acids. Losses at the gene ends were 6 bases for V and 2 bases for J; bases not matched to a gene: 12. The DNA for the CDR3 is TGCAGTGCGACTCTAGCGGGGTCCAGGAACACAGATACGCAGTATTTT. Protein: CSATLAGSRNTDTQYF.

This clonotype was counted at least ten times. The chain recombines TRBV20-1 with TRBJ2-3, with 7 bases identical to TRBD2. The germline gives CDR1 DFQATT, CDR2 SNEGSKA (reference sequence). The CDR3 length is 12 residues. The CDR3 sequence: CGAGDSTDTQYF. DNA for the CDR3: TGCGGCGCGGGGGACTCCACAGATACGCAGTATTTT.

The CDR3 is CSARSLAGAGGTQYF. The CDR3 DNA is TGCAGTGCTAGAAGTCTAGCGGGGGCCGGAGGGACCCAGTACTTC. V is TRBV20-1 and J is TRBJ2-5, with TRBD2 matching 10 bases. The V gene end was trimmed by 2 bases and the J gene end by 7 bases; junction bases not matched to a gene: 10. This CDR3 spans 15 amino acids. Germline V CDR1 and CDR2: DFQATT, SNEGSKA (reference sequence).

This clonotype was observed a few times. The CDR3 bases are TGTGCCTGGAGTCCGGGACGGGACACTGAAGCTTTCTTT. Amino acid sequence: CAWSPGRDTEAFF. V is TRBV30 and J is TRBJ1-1; the D gene is possibly TRBD1 (5 bases). The germline V gene encodes CDR1 GTSNPN and CDR2 SVGIG (reference sequence). With 2 bases removed from V and 3 bases from J, the gap between germline ends came to 10 bases. This CDR3 has 13 residues.

This clonotype was observed at least ten times. This rearrangement joins TRBV20-1 to TRBJ2-3; 8 bases align to TRBD2. CDR1 is DFQATT, CDR2 SNEGSKA, per germline (reference sequence). The CDR3 is 15 amino acids. V shed 0 bases and J 2 bases; nucleotides not matched to a gene: 4. CDR3 coding DNA: TGCAGTGCTAGAGATGCGGGGGGAAACACAGATACGCAGTATTTT. Its translation is CSARDAGGNTDTQYF.

Regarding this clonotype: The CDR3 does not close with the conserved phenylalanine or tryptophan, likely indicating a read error. This rearrangement joins TRBV29-1 to TRBJ2-1; 10 positions match TRBD2. The CDR3 has 13 residues. Germline V CDR1 and CDR2: SQVTM, ANQGSEA. Trimming cost V 6 bases and J 12 bases; bases outside gene matches: 11. CDR3 nucleotides: TGCAGCGTCCGGACTAGCGGAGCCTACGGGCAGTTCCTC. This gives the protein CSVRTSGAYGQFL.

This clonotype has a count of ten or more. V is TRBV7-2 and J is TRBJ2-3, with a tentative D call TRBD2 (5 bases). Trimming shortened V by 1 base and J by 0 bases, and 8 bases separated the two germline ends. Germline V gene data show CDR1 as SGHTA and CDR2 as FQGNSA. The CDR3 totals 15 residues. In DNA, the CDR3 is TGTGCCAGCAGCTTAGACGGGGTTAGCACAGATACGCAGTATTTT. Amino acids: CASSLDGVSTDTQYF.

This clonotype was seen at least ten times. V and J are TRBV7-2 and TRBJ2-7; TRBD2 aligns across 13 bases. This CDR3 has 17 amino acids. Per germline, CDR1 SGHTA and CDR2 FQGNSA. V lost 1 base to trimming and J lost 4 bases; unmatched junction nucleotides: 7. The CDR3 DNA reads TGTGCCAGCAGCTTAGAACTAGCGGGGGGGACGAAGTACGAGCAGTACTTC. It codes for CASSLELAGGTKYEQYF.

This clonotype was observed a few times. A much larger clone is a single base away; this may be a read error. The genes are TRBV6-5 and TRBJ2-7, with TRBD1 as a possible D gene (6 bases). The J call is uncertain, as TRBJ2-5 better fits the DNA end. In germline, CDR1 is MNHEY, CDR2 SVGAGI. The CDR3 length is 16 residues. CDR3 sequence reads: CAGSYTDRGTQETQYF. CDR3 DNA sequence: TGTGCCGGCAGTTACACGGACAGAGGAACTCAAGAGACCCAGTACTTC.

This chain connects TRBV9 to TRBJ2-3; D gene uncertain. CDR1 is SGDLS and CDR2 is YYNGEE in the germline V gene. The CDR3 spans 14 residues. Between the trimmed V and J ends, which lost 0 bases and 2 bases, there was a span of 7 bases. CDR3 sequence: CASSVGIATDTQYF. CDR3 in DNA: TGTGCCAGCAGCGTAGGAATCGCCACAGATACGCAGTATTTT.

Only a few counts were recorded for this clonotype. Since a much larger clone is just one base distant, this may be a read error. This rearrangement joins TRBV5-1 to TRBJ2-1; D remains unclear. The V gene lost 0 bases and the J gene lost 7 bases, with 11 bases spanning the gap. This CDR3 is 14 amino acids long. CDR1 and CDR2 (germline): SGHRS, YFSETQ. CDR3: CASSLGSEGNEQFF. The CDR3 nucleotides are TGCGCCAGCAGCTTGGGGTCGGAAGGTAATGAGCAGTTCTTC.

This clonotype has a handful of counts. The rearrangement links TRBV15 to TRBJ1-5; the match to TRBD1 covers 12 bases. Per germline, CDR1 LNHNV and CDR2 YYDKDF (reference sequence). Trimming cost V 5 bases and J 2 bases; bases outside gene matches: 10. The CDR3 spans 18 residues. The CDR3 sequence: CATSGRDRGRGGNQPQHF. CDR3 nucleotide sequence: TGTGCCACCAGCGGCCGGGACAGGGGGCGAGGTGGCAATCAGCCCCAGCATTTT.

Points on this clonotype: A much more abundant neighbour one base away suggests this may be a read error. Since no conserved phenylalanine or tryptophan closes the CDR3, a read error is the likely cause. V is TRBV7-2 and J is TRBJ1-5, with D unresolved. V was pared by 7 bases and J by 5 bases, with 12 bases between. The CDR3 length is 13 residues. The V gene's germline CDR1 is SGHTA and CDR2 FQGNSA. The CDR3 bases are TGTGCCAGCACCCTTAGTTCAGATCAGCCCCAGCATTTG. This encodes CASTLSSDQPQHL.

The sample holds many counts of this clonotype. The rearrangement joins TRBV7-2 to TRBJ2-7; 10 bases fit TRBD2. CDR3 size: 17 residues. V was clipped by 0 bases and J by 4 bases; unmatched bases: 9. Germline-derived CDR1 and CDR2 are SGHTA and FQGNSA. The CDR3 region has the DNA TGTGCCAGCAGCTTAGCGAGCCTAGCGGGGGCGCGGTACGAGCAGTACTTC. Amino acids: CASSLASLAGARYEQYF. The whole variable domain, filled in from reference TRBV7-2 and TRBJ2-7, reads GAGVSQSPSNKVTEKGKDVELRCDPISGHTALYWYRQSLGQGLEFLIYFQGNSAPDKSGLPSDRFSAERTGGSVSTLTIQRTQQEDSAVYLCASSLASLAGARYEQYFGPGTRLTVT.